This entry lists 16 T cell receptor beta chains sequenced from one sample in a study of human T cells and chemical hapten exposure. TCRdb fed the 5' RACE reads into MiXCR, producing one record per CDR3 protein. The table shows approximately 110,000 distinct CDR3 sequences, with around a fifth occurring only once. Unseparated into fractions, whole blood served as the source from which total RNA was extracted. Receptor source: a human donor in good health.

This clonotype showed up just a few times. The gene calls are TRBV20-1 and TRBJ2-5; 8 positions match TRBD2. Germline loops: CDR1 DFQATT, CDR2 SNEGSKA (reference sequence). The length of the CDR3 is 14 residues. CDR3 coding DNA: TGCAGCGCTCGGCCCGGACTAGCTCAGGAGACCCAGTACTTC. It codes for CSARPGLAQETQYF.

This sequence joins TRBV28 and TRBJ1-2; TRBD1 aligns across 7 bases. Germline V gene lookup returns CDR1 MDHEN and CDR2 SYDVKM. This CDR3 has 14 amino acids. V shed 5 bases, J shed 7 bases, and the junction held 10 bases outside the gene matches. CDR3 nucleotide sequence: TGTGCCAGCAGTCTCACAGGGGTTGGTGCTGGCTACACCTTC. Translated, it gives CASSLTGVGAGYTF.

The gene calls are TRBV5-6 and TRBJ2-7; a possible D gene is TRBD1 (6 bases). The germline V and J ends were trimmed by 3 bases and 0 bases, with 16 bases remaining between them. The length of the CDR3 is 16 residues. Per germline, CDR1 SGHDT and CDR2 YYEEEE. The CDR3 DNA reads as TGTGCCAGCAGCTGGGCCCGGGACACCGGCTCCTACGAGCAGTACTTC. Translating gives CASSWARDTGSYEQYF.

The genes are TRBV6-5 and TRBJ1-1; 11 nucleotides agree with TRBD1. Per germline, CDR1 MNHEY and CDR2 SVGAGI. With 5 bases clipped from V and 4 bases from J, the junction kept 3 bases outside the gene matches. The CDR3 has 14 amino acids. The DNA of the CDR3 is TGTGCCAGCAGTAGAGGGACAGGGGGCACTGAAGCTTTCTTT. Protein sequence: CASSRGTGGTEAFF.

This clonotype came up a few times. CDR3 bases: TGTGCCAGCAGTGAAGGGGCGGGAGGGCCGAGGGATACGCAGTATTTT. Translation gives CASSEGAGGPRDTQYF. This sequence joins TRBV6-1 and TRBJ2-3; 9 bases are shared with TRBD2. Germline V lookup: CDR1 MNHNS, CDR2 SASEGT. CDR3 length equals 16 residues. V lost 1 base to trimming and J lost 6 bases; unmatched junction nucleotides: 8.

Here the CDR3 reads CASSDSGTGTYNEQFF. CDR3 DNA: TGTGCCAGCAGTGATTCGGGGACAGGGACCTACAATGAGCAGTTCTTC. The rearrangement uses TRBV6-1 and TRBJ2-1; TRBD1 agrees at 9 bases. Germline assignment: CDR1 MNHNS and CDR2 SASEGT. V dropped 3 bases and J dropped 2; count of bases not matched to a gene: 5. The CDR3 is 16 amino acids.

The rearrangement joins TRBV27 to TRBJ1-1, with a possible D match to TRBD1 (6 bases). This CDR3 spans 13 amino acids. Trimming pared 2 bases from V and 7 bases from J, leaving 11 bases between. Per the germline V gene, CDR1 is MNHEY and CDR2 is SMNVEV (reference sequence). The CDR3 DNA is TGTGCCAGCAGTTTAGGAGGGGGGGTTGAAGCTTTCTTT. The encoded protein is CASSLGGGVEAFF.

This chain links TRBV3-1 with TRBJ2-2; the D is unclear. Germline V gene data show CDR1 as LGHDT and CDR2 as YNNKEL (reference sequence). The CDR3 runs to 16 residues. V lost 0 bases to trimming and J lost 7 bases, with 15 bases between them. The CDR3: CASSQDRQWVGGELFF. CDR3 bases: TGTGCCAGCAGCCAAGATCGCCAGTGGGTCGGCGGGGAGCTGTTTTTT.

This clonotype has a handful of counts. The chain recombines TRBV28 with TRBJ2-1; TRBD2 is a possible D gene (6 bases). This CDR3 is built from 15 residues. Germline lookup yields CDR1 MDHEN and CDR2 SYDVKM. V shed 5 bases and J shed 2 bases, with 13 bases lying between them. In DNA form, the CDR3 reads TGTGCCAGCAGTCGCGGGGTACCCCCCTACAATGAGCAGTTCTTC. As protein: CASSRGVPPYNEQFF.

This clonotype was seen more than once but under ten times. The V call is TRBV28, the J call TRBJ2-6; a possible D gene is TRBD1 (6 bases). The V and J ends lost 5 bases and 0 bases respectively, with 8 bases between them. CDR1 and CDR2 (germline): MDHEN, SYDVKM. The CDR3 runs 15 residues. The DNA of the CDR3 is TGTGCCAGCAGTCTGACAGGCTCTGGGGCCAACGTCCTGACTTTC. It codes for CASSLTGSGANVLTF.

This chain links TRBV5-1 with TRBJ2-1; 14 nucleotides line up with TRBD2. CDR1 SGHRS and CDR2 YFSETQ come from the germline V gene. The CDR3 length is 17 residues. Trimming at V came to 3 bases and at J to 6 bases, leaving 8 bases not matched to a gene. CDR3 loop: CASSYGLAGGRGNEQFF. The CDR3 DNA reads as TGCGCCAGCAGCTATGGACTAGCGGGAGGTCGAGGCAATGAGCAGTTCTTC.

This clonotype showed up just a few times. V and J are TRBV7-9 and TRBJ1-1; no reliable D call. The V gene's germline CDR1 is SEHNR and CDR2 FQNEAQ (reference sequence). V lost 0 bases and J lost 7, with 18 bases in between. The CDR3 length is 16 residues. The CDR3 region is CASSLALGSFGVEAFF. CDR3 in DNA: TGTGCCAGCAGCTTAGCGCTCGGATCCTTTGGGGTTGAAGCTTTCTTT.

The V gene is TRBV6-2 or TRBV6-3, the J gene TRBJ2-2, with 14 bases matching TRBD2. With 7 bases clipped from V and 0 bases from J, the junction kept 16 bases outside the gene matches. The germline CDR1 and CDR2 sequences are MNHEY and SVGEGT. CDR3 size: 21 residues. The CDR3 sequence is CASIRRPSGLAGVTNTGELFF. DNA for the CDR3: TGTGCCAGCATCCGAAGGCCCTCGGGACTAGCGGGAGTTACGAACACCGGGGAGCTGTTTTTT.

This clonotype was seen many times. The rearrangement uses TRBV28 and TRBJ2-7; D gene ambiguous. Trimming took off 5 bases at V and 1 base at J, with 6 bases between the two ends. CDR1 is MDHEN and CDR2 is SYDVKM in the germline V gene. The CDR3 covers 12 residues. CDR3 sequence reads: CASSSRSYEQYF. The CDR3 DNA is TGTGCCAGCAGTAGTCGGTCCTACGAGCAGTACTTC.

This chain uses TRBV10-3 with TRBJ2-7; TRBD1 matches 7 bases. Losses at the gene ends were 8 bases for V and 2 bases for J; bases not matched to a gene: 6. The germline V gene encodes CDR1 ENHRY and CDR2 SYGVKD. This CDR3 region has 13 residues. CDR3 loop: CAIARDSTYEQYF. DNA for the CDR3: TGTGCCATCGCACGGGACAGCACCTACGAGCAGTACTTC.

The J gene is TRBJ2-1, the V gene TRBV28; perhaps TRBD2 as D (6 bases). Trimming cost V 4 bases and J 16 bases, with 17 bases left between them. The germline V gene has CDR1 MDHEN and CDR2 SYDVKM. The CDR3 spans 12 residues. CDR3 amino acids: CASSSAPGAKFF. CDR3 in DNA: TGTGCCAGCAGTTCTGCTCCGGGAGCAAAATTCTTC.